The 13 T cell receptor beta chains given below trace back to one sample, sequenced in a study of OX40 agonist ivuxolimab in advanced cancers. Libraries were constructed by the immunoSEQ multiplex PCR assay. TCRdb's version of the immuneACCESS table is confined to in-frame rearrangements and falls short of the full clone set. An unresolved V gene accounts for under half of the shortfall where checked; the remainder is of unknown origin. This sample lists some 66,000 clones; around 83% were detected once. The ten most abundant clones make up about 2.3% of the sample. The sample in question was CD4+ or CD8+ T cells sorted from blood, obtained in a trial of the OX40 agonist ivuxolimab. All receptors come from an adult with an advanced solid tumor such as melanoma, head and neck, liver or kidney cancer.

The gene calls are TRBV5-1 and TRBJ2-1; TRBD2 matches 14 bases. Germline trimming cut 0 bases from V and 9 bases from J; bases unmatched to any gene: 2. Germline V gene lookup returns CDR1 SGHRS and CDR2 YFSETQ. The length of the CDR3 is 15 residues. The CDR3 DNA follows: TGCGCCAGCAGCTTGGAGGGACTAGCGGGAGTTGAGCAGTTCTTC. Protein sequence: CASSLEGLAGVEQFF.

For the CDR3, the DNA is TGTGCCAGCAGCTTAGGACCATCCCTGGCATCTGGCTACACCTTC. It encodes CASSLGPSLASGYTF. The rearrangement joins TRBV11-3 to TRBJ1-2; D not resolved. Germline V gives CDR1 SGHNT, CDR2 YENEEA. The CDR3 sequence is 15 residues long. Trimming removed 1 base from V and 7 bases from J, with 16 bases in between.

In regard to this clone: An end of the junction differs from the germline gene, which may be a read error. V is TRBV29-1 and J is TRBJ2-5; D is unresolved. Germline V gives CDR1 SQVTM, CDR2 ANQGSEA. The CDR3 has 12 residues. This CDR3 reads CSVDRNQEAQYF. The CDR3 DNA is TGCAGCGTTGACAGGAACCAAGAGGCCCAGTACTTC.

V gene TRBV11-2 combines with J gene TRBJ1-5; 9 bases match TRBD1. This CDR3 spans 15 amino acids. The ends lost 4 bases at V and 6 bases at J; junction bases unmatched: 7. Germline V lookup: CDR1 SGHAT, CDR2 FQNNGV. The CDR3, as DNA: TGTGCCAGCAGCTCCTACAGGGGGCGAGGTCAGCCCCAGCATTTT. This codes for CASSSYRGRGQPQHF.

There are a few counts of this clone. This chain links TRBV6-5 with TRBJ2-7; 7 bases fit TRBD1. This CDR3 is built from 15 residues. The germline gives CDR1 MNHEY, CDR2 SVGAGI. V was clipped by 5 bases and J by 10 bases; unmatched bases: 17. In DNA form, the CDR3 reads TGTGCCAGCAGTGCATTACAGGGGCCACGCCGATATCAGTACTTC. Translation gives CASSALQGPRRYQYF.

V and J are TRBV7-3 and TRBJ2-7, with 10 nucleotides matching TRBD1. The CDR3 contains 14 residues. V was clipped by 5 bases and J by 5 bases; unmatched bases: 6. Germline loops: CDR1 SGHTA, CDR2 FQGTGA. The DNA for the CDR3 is TGTGCCAGCAGCCGGCGACAGGGGGCGGACGAGCAGTACTTC. It codes for CASSRRQGADEQYF. Variable domain in full (rest from reference TRBV7-3 and TRBJ2-7): GAGVSQTPSNKVTEKGKYVELRCDPISGHTALYWYRQSLGQGPEFLIYFQGTGAADDSGLPNDRFFAVRPEGSVSTLKIQRTERGDSAVYLCASSRRQGADEQYFGPGTRLTVT.

The rearrangement uses TRBV6-5 and TRBJ1-5; no clear D gene. The V end was cut by 3 bases, the J end by 5 bases, with 11 bases between. Germline loops: CDR1 MNHEY, CDR2 SVGAGI. The CDR3 spans 14 residues. CDR3 region: CASSYRTADQPQHF. The CDR3 bases are TGTGCCAGCAGTTATAGGACGGCCGATCAGCCCCAGCATTTT.

The chain uses TRBV28 and TRBJ2-1; D remains ambiguous. CDR1 is MDHEN, CDR2 SYDVKM, per germline. The CDR3 covers 14 residues. Between the trimmed V and J ends, which lost 7 bases and 4 bases, there was a span of 14 bases. CDR3 loop: CASNEAPAYNEQFF. In nucleotides, the CDR3 is TGTGCCAGCAATGAGGCGCCTGCTTACAATGAGCAGTTCTTC.

The chain is built from TRBV6-5 and TRBJ1-1; no clear D gene. Trimming pared 2 bases from V and 3 bases from J, leaving 10 bases between. The CDR3 has 14 residues. In germline, CDR1 is MNHEY, CDR2 SVGAGI. CDR3 sequence (DNA): TGTGCCAGCAGTTACCATTCAGAGTACACTGAAGCTTTCTTT. Protein: CASSYHSEYTEAFF.

The genes are TRBV6-9 and TRBJ2-5; weak D call: TRBD2 (5 bases). Germline loops: CDR1 MNHGY, CDR2 SVAAGI. Trimming pared 4 bases from V and 2 bases from J, leaving 8 bases between. The CDR3 totals 13 residues. This CDR3 is CASSFGRQETQYF. CDR3 sequence (DNA): TGTGCCAGCAGTTTTGGGAGACAAGAGACCCAGTACTTC.

This clone was seen a single time. This chain connects TRBV19 to TRBJ1-4; TRBD1 aligns across 9 bases. Per the germline V gene, CDR1 is LNHDA and CDR2 is SQIVND (reference sequence). The CDR3 runs to 13 residues. Trimming cost V 6 bases and J 8 bases; bases outside gene matches: 4. The CDR3 here is CASSGTGQEKLFF. The CDR3 coding sequence is TGTGCCAGTAGCGGGACAGGGCAGGAAAAACTGTTTTTT.

This clone was seen a single time. This sequence joins TRBV29-1 and TRBJ1-2; D may be TRBD1 (6 bases). The germline V and J ends were trimmed by 4 bases and 7 bases, with 16 bases remaining between them. The germline gives CDR1 SQVTM, CDR2 ANQGSEA. CDR3 length: 13 residues. CDR3: CSVVGRGGFGYTF. The CDR3 nucleotides read TGCAGCGTTGTTGGTCGGGGGGGCTTTGGCTACACCTTC.

The chain is built from TRBV5-6 and TRBJ2-1; 7 bases agree with TRBD1. Germline V gene data show CDR1 as SGHDT and CDR2 as YYEEEE. CDR3 length: 13 residues. V lost 2 bases and J lost 8; bases outside the gene matches: 4. CDR3 sequence: CASSFTGADEQFF. The CDR3 DNA reads as TGTGCCAGCAGCTTCACAGGGGCGGATGAGCAGTTCTTC.